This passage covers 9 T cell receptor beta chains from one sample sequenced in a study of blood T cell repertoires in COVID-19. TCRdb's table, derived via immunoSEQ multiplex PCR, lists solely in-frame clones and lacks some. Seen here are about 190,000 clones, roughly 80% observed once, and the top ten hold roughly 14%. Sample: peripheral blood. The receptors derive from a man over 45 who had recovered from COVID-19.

As DNA, the CDR3 is TGTGCCACCAGTGACCACTTGCTAGCGGGAGGGCCAAATGAGCAGTTCTTC. It specifies CATSDHLLAGGPNEQFF. V usage is TRBV24-1 and J usage is TRBJ2-1, with 12 nucleotides matching TRBD2. The CDR3 loop spans 17 amino acids. The V gene's germline CDR1 is KGHDR and CDR2 SFDVKD. J gave up 7 bases and V 4 bases, and 10 bases lay outside the gene matches.

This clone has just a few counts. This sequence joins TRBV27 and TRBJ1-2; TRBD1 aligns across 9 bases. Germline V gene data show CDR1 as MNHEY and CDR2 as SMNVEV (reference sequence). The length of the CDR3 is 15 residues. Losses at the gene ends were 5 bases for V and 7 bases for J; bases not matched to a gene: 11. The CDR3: CASSPGTGIPSGYTF. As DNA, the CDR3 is TGTGCCAGCAGTCCTGGGACAGGGATTCCATCTGGCTACACCTTC.

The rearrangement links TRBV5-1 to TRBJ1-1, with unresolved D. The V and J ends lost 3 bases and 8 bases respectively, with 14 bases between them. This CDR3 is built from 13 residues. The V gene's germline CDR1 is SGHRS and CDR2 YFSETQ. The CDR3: CASSWKRSGEAFF. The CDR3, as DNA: TGCGCCAGCAGCTGGAAAAGATCGGGGGAAGCTTTCTTT.

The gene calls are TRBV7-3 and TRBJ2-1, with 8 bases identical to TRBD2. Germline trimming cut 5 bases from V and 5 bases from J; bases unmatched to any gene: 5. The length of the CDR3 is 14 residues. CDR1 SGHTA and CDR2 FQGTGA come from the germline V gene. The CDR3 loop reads CASSPLLADNEQFF. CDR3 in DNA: TGTGCCAGCAGCCCTTTACTAGCGGACAATGAGCAGTTCTTC.

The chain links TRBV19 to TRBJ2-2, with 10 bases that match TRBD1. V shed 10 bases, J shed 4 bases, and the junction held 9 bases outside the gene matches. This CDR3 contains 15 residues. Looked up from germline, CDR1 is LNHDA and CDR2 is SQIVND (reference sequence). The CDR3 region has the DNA TGTGCCACCGATGACAGGGGGCATCCCACCGGGGAGCTGTTTTTT. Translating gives CATDDRGHPTGELFF.

CDR3 residues: CASSFTGGEVSLEQYF. CDR3 DNA sequence: TGTGCCAGCAGCTTCACAGGGGGCGAAGTTTCCCTCGAGCAGTACTTC. This chain connects TRBV7-9 to TRBJ2-7; 9 nucleotides align to TRBD1. The trim removed 3 bases at V and 6 bases at J, leaving 12 bases unmatched. This CDR3 contains 16 residues. Germline V gene data show CDR1 as SEHNR and CDR2 as FQNEAQ (reference sequence).

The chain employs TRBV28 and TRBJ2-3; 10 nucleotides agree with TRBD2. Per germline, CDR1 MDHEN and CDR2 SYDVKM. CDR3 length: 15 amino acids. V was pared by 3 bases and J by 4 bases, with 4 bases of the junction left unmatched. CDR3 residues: CASSLDLAGADTQYF. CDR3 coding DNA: TGTGCCAGCAGTTTGGACCTAGCGGGAGCAGATACGCAGTATTTT. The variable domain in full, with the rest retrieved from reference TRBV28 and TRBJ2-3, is DVKVTQSSRYLVKRTGEKVFLECVQDMDHENMFWYRQDPGLGLRLIYFSYDVKMKEKGDIPEGYSVSREKKERFSLILESASTNQTSMYLCASSLDLAGADTQYFGPGTRLTVL.

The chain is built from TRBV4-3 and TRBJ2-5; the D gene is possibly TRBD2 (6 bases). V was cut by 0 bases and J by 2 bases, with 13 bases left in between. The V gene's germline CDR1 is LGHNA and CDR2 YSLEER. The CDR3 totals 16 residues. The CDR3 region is CASSQDGGTDQETQYF. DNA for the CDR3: TGCGCCAGCAGCCAAGATGGGGGGACCGATCAAGAGACCCAGTACTTC.

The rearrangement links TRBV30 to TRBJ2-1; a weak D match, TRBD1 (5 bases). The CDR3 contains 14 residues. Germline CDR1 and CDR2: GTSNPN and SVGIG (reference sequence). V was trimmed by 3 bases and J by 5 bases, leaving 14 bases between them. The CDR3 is CAWSATVWHNEQFF. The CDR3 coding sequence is TGTGCCTGGAGCGCGACAGTGTGGCACAATGAGCAGTTCTTC.